This T cell receptor beta chain comes out of a study of CD8 T cells in Susac syndrome. Reverse transcription of about 0.5 to 1 ug RNA used random hexamers. Amplification of TCR beta CDR3 was carried out by immunoSEQ multiplex PCR, which covered 54 Vbeta and 13 Jbeta segments. MiXCR was run by TCRdb on the immunoSEQ multiplex PCR reads, yielding one entry per CDR3 protein. The repertoire holds around 150,000 distinct CDR3 sequences, 85% to 95% seen once, with about 0.11% in the top ten. Trimming took 7 bases from V and 7 from J; bases not matched to a gene: 12. The CDR3 has 15 amino acids. Sequencing of TCR beta was performed on blood CD8+ T cells and on blood CD4+ T cells. The patients serving as multiple sclerosis controls were treatment-naive. They had stable or active relapsing-remitting disease and fulfilled revised McDonald criteria. TEMRA cells were FACS-enriched, while CD8+ and CD4+ T cells were negatively isolated.

The sample consisted of CD4+ T cells from PBMCs. The receptor was derived from a human donor with multiple sclerosis. The chain uses TRBV12-3 or TRBV12-4 and TRBJ1-2, with 10 bases matching TRBD1. The CDR3: CASNLGGQGISGYTF. For the CDR3, the DNA is TGTGCCAGCAACCTAGGGGGACAGGGGATAAGTGGCTACACCTTC.